This TCR beta chain came from a study of preoperative IRX-2 immunotherapy in early breast cancer (dated by TCRdb to between 2017 and 2020). The germline V gene supplies CDR1 MNHNS and CDR2 SASEGT. The CDR3 has 12 amino acids, counting the end cysteine and phenylalanine. Only CDR3 DNA is held: 36 bases, read in frame from base 1. V loses 0 bases of germline sequence and J loses 12 bases, and the interval between the two ends is 9 bases. The method was the immunoSEQ multiplex PCR assay. Here the immuneACCESS table is served through TCRdb, limited to in-frame sequences with V and J called. Missing clones are a known gap in these copies; in checked studies unresolved V genes cover under half, and the rest lacks a known reason. Present in this sample are 35,000 to 45,000 clones, 65% to 90% of which were seen just once. The top ten clones comprise about 1.5% of the sample. The sample's treatment or condition label, decoded: preoperative locoregional IRX-2 cytokine immunotherapy. The samples were obtained from a phase Ib study that tested preoperative, locoregional IRX-2 cytokine immunotherapy designed to prime immune responses. Before surgery, IRX-2 was given to the donors, who were patients with early-stage breast cancer.

A note on this clone: Its specific antigen is unknown. No base quality information exists; no much larger clone differs at one position.

The starting material was lymph node tissue, obtained after IRX-2 immunotherapy. The sequence is built from TRBV6-1 and TRBJ2-1, and the D gene may be TRBD2, 6 bases matching. The receptor was derived from a human donor with breast cancer. This receptor has the CDR3 CASSEAKGGQFF. The DNA reads as follows: TGTGCCAGCAGTGAAGCGAAGGGAGGGCAGTTCTTC.